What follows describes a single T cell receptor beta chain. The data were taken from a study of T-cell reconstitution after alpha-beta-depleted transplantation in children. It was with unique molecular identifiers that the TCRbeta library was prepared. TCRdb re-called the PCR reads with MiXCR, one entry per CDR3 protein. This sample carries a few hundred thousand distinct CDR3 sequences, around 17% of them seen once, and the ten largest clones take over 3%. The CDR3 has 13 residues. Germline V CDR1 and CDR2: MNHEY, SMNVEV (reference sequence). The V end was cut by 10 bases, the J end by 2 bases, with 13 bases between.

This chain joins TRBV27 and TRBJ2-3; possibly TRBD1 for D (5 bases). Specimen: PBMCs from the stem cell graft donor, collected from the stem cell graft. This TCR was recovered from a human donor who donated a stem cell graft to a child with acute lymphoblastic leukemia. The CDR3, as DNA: TGTGCCAATGCAAAACAGGACACAGATACGCAGTATTTT. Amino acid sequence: CANAKQDTDTQYF.